This is a list of T cell receptor beta chains from one sample in a study of blood T cell repertoires in COVID-19. The assay was immunoSEQ multiplex PCR, and TCRdb's table has in-frame clones only and misses some. The sample records 90,000 or so clones, 86% being singletons. The sample comprised peripheral blood. These TCRs come from a man over 45 with active COVID-19. Both conserved end residues are part of each CDR3. A D gene is named only where the DNA matches it firmly. The size entry is marked missing in some rows and otherwise reads once, few, many or a size class.

TRBD1	TRBJ2-1	TRBV12-3/TRBV12-4	NA	CANKNRGDEQFF	TGTGCCAACAAGAACAGGGGGGATGAGCAGTTCTTC
NA	TRBJ2-7	TRBV6-2/TRBV6-3	NA	CASSSTPRDYEQYF	TGTGCCAGCAGTTCTACCCCACGGGACTACGAGCAGTACTTC
NA	TRBJ2-7	TRBV7-3	NA	CASSQQGVGEQYF	TGTGCCAGCAGCCAACAGGGTGTCGGGGAGCAGTACTTC
TRBD1	TRBJ1-1	TRBV12-3/TRBV12-4	NA	CASSRGQGAFF	TGTGCCAGCAGCCGTGGACAGGGGGCTTTCTTT
NA	TRBJ1-1	TRBV5-4	NA	CASSFEGSGEAFF	TGTGCCAGCAGCTTCGAGGGATCCGGTGAAGCTTTCTTT
TRBD1	TRBJ2-2	TRBV2	NA	CASRDRVLAGELFF	TGTGCCAGCAGGGACAGGGTGTTAGCCGGGGAGCTGTTTTTT
NA	TRBJ2-7	TRBV6-2/TRBV6-3	few	CASSQNLDRRKGYEQYF	TGTGCCAGCAGTCAGAACCTAGACAGGCGGAAGGGTTACGAGCAGTACTTC
NA	TRBJ2-2	TRBV7-9	NA	CASSPGLWNTGELFF	TGTGCCAGCAGCCCCGGACTGTGGAACACCGGGGAGCTGTTTTTT
TRBD2	TRBJ2-1	TRBV9	NA	CASSVVASGSDEQFF	TGTGCCAGCAGCGTAGTGGCTAGCGGGAGCGATGAGCAGTTCTTC
NA	TRBJ2-5	TRBV7-3	NA	CASSQTVRETQYF	TGTGCCAGCAGCCAAACGGTGCGAGAGACCCAGTACTTC
TRBD2	TRBJ2-7	TRBV5-4	NA	CASSLSGLAGNYEQYF	TGTGCCAGCAGCTTATCAGGACTAGCGGGGAACTACGAGCAGTACTTC
NA	TRBJ2-5	TRBV28	NA	CASKRGGQETQYF	TGTGCCAGCAAAAGGGGGGGTCAAGAGACCCAGTACTTC
NA	TRBJ1-6	TRBV6-4	NA	CASSPRGAESPLHF	TGTGCCAGCAGCCCCAGGGGAGCAGAATCACCCCTCCACTTT
TRBD2	TRBJ2-7	TRBV7-8	NA	CASSGGTSRTYEQYF	TGTGCCAGCAGCGGTGGGACTAGCAGAACCTACGAGCAGTACTTC
NA	TRBJ1-6	TRBV7-3	NA	CASSLNGVYSPLHF	TGTGCCAGCAGCTTAAACGGGGTATACTCACCCCTCCACTTT
TRBD2	TRBJ2-3	TRBV29-1	NA	CSVVTSGTDTQYF	TGCAGCGTTGTAACTAGCGGCACAGATACGCAGTATTTT
TRBD1	TRBJ2-7	TRBV7-9	few	CASSSLTRGRGTYEQYF	TGTGCCAGCAGCTCACTGACCAGGGGGCGCGGAACCTACGAGCAGTACTTC
TRBD1	TRBJ1-5	TRBV5-1	NA	CASSLGQVDQPQHF	TGCGCCAGCAGCCTAGGACAGGTAGATCAGCCCCAGCATTTT
NA	TRBJ2-5	TRBV7-2	NA	CASKQGSETQYF	TGTGCCAGCAAGCAGGGGTCGGAGACCCAGTACTTC
TRBD1	TRBJ2-5	TRBV28	once	CASSSAGTGGQETQYF	TGTGCCAGCAGTAGTGCCGGGACAGGGGGCCAGGAGACCCAGTACTTC
NA	TRBJ2-5	TRBV12-3/TRBV12-4	NA	CASSLGAGTQYF	TGTGCCAGCAGTTTAGGCGCCGGGACCCAGTACTTC
TRBD1	TRBJ1-5	TRBV19	NA	CASTGQGGQPQHF	TGTGCCAGTACGGGACAGGGTGGTCAGCCCCAGCATTTT
TRBD1	TRBJ1-1	TRBV5-5	NA	CASSLNRGRNTEAFF	TGTGCCAGCAGCCTAAACAGGGGGCGGAACACTGAAGCTTTCTTT
TRBD1	TRBJ2-7	TRBV11-1	NA	CASSLDDRVHYEQYF	TGTGCCAGCAGCCTCGATGACAGGGTCCACTACGAGCAGTACTTC
TRBD1	TRBJ2-7	TRBV28	once	CASRNRIGTGIHEQYF	TGTGCCAGCAGGAACCGAATAGGGACAGGGATCCACGAGCAGTACTTC
NA	TRBJ2-7	TRBV19	NA	CASSYETGRNEQYF	TGTGCCAGTAGCTACGAGACAGGCAGGAACGAGCAGTACTTC
NA	TRBJ1-2	TRBV14	NA	CASSQVAANYGYTF	TGTGCCAGCAGCCAAGTGGCAGCTAACTATGGCTACACCTTC
NA	TRBJ1-1	TRBV18	NA	CASSPMGGQENTEAFF	TGTGCCAGCTCACCAATGGGAGGGCAAGAGAACACTGAAGCTTTCTTT
TRBD1	TRBJ2-2	TRBV4-2	NA	CASSQDQGAPNTGELFF	TGTGCCAGCAGCCAAGATCAGGGGGCCCCGAACACCGGGGAGCTGTTTTTT
TRBD1	TRBJ2-5	TRBV15	NA	CATSREDREGETQYF	TGTGCCACCAGCAGGGAAGACAGGGAAGGGGAGACCCAGTACTTC
NA	TRBJ2-2	TRBV5-1	NA	CASSLEGTGELFF	TGCGCCAGCAGTCTCGAGGGCACCGGGGAGCTGTTTTTT
NA	TRBJ1-1	TRBV28	NA	CASSFPQRAFF	TGTGCCAGCAGTTTTCCCCAGAGGGCTTTCTTT
TRBD2	TRBJ2-1	TRBV7-2	NA	CASSGTSGSNDNEQFF	TGTGCCAGCAGCGGGACTAGCGGGAGTAACGACAATGAGCAGTTCTTC
TRBD1	TRBJ2-7	TRBV30	NA	CAWSVGGTGKPYEQYF	TGTGCCTGGAGTGTAGGCGGGACAGGGAAGCCTTACGAGCAGTACTTC
TRBD1	TRBJ2-7	TRBV10-3	NA	CAISESGQGLLVEQYF	TGTGCCATCAGTGAGTCCGGACAGGGTTTATTGGTCGAGCAGTACTTC
NA	TRBJ2-7	TRBV18	few	CASSPPTYEQYF	TGTGCCAGCTCACCACCGACATACGAGCAGTACTTC
TRBD1	TRBJ2-2	TRBV19	NA	CASIPRQGRGNTGELFF	TGTGCCAGTATCCCCCGACAGGGGCGCGGGAACACCGGGGAGCTGTTTTTT
NA	TRBJ1-1	TRBV30	NA	CAWGREDTEAFF	TGTGCCTGGGGCAGGGAGGACACTGAAGCTTTCTTT
NA	TRBJ2-2	TRBV30	NA	CAWSKDSLNTGELFF	TGTGCCTGGAGTAAGGACAGTTTGAACACCGGGGAGCTGTTTTTT
TRBD2	TRBJ2-7	TRBV7-9	NA	CASSWGLAGGQYEQYF	TGTGCCAGCAGCTGGGGACTAGCGGGGGGGCAGTACGAGCAGTACTTC
NA	TRBJ1-4	TRBV21-1	NA	CASSKPPSDSHNEKLFF	TGTGCCAGCAGCAAACCGCCTTCGGACAGCCATAATGAAAAACTGTTTTTT
NA	TRBJ1-2	TRBV28	NA	CASSFGGLTEGGYTF	TGTGCCAGCAGTTTCGGAGGTCTGACTGAAGGAGGCTACACCTTC
TRBD1	TRBJ2-7	TRBV9	NA	CASSGGTGQGILLSYEQYF	TGTGCCAGCAGCGGAGGAACAGGACAGGGGATCCTCCTCTCCTACGAGCAGTACTTC
NA	TRBJ2-2	TRBV28	NA	CASSFWGRFNTGELFF	TGTGCCAGCAGTTTCTGGGGGCGCTTCAACACCGGGGAGCTGTTTTTT
NA	TRBJ2-2	TRBV27	NA	CASSYLARVGGNLNTGELFF	TGTGCCAGCAGTTACCTAGCGCGGGTCGGGGGAAACTTAAACACCGGGGAGCTGTTTTTT
NA	TRBJ2-2	TRBV4-3	NA	CASSQAFWGDGELFF	TGCGCCAGCAGCCAAGCGTTCTGGGGGGACGGGGAGCTGTTTTTT
NA	TRBJ2-3	TRBV6-6	NA	CASSSFAGGDTQYF	TGTGCCAGCAGTTCCTTTGCTGGCGGAGATACGCAGTATTTT
TRBD2	TRBJ2-7	TRBV9	NA	CASSPLAGGLADEQYF	TGTGCCAGCAGCCCCCTAGCGGGAGGCCTCGCGGACGAGCAGTACTTC
NA	TRBJ1-1	TRBV7-8	NA	CASSLAEKNTEAFF	TGTGCCAGCAGCTTAGCAGAGAAGAACACTGAAGCTTTCTTT
NA	TRBJ1-3	TRBV10-3	NA	CATILKPSGNTIYF	TGTGCCACGATACTAAAACCCTCTGGAAACACCATATATTTT
NA	TRBJ1-1	TRBV9	NA	CASSAGDGNTEAFF	TGTGCCAGCAGCGCGGGGGACGGGAACACTGAAGCTTTCTTT
TRBD2	TRBJ2-2	TRBV27	NA	CASSYALAGGQITGELFF	TGTGCCAGCAGTTACGCCCTAGCGGGAGGGCAGATCACCGGGGAGCTGTTTTTT
TRBD1	TRBJ2-5	TRBV30	few	CAWRVTGAGYQETQYF	TGTGCCTGGAGGGTAACAGGGGCTGGGTACCAAGAGACCCAGTACTTC
TRBD1	TRBJ2-5	TRBV18	NA	CASSPPGQGGETQYF	TGTGCCAGCTCACCTCCCGGACAGGGGGGGGAGACCCAGTACTTC
NA	TRBJ1-2	TRBV2	NA	CASIPQGSNYGYTF	TGTGCCAGCATCCCCCAGGGATCTAACTATGGCTACACCTTC
NA	TRBJ1-1	TRBV11-2	NA	CASSLAGNTEAFF	TGTGCCAGCAGCTTGGCAGGGAACACTGAAGCTTTCTTT
TRBD2	TRBJ2-3	TRBV3-1/TRBV3-2	NA	CASSQQRALAGKRGTQYF	TGTGCCAGCAGCCAACAAAGAGCGCTAGCGGGAAAGCGCGGTACGCAGTATTTT
NA	TRBJ2-5	TRBV10-1	NA	CASSDIRANGVETQYF	TGCGCCAGCAGTGACATCAGGGCGAATGGGGTAGAGACCCAGTACTTC